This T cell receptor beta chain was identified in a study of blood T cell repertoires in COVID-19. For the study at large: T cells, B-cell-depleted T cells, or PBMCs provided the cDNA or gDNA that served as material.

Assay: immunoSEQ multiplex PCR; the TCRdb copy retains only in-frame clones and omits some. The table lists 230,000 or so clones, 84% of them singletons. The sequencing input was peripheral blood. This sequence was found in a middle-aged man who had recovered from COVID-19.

As DNA, the CDR3 is TGTGCCAGCAGTTCCGGACAGAGGAATCAGCCCCAGCATTTT. This sequence encodes CASSSGQRNQPQHF. The gene calls are TRBV28 and TRBJ1-5, with D maybe TRBD1 (6 bases). This CDR3 spans 14 amino acids. V lost 4 bases, J lost 4 bases, and 11 bases lay in between. The germline gives CDR1 MDHEN, CDR2 SYDVKM.